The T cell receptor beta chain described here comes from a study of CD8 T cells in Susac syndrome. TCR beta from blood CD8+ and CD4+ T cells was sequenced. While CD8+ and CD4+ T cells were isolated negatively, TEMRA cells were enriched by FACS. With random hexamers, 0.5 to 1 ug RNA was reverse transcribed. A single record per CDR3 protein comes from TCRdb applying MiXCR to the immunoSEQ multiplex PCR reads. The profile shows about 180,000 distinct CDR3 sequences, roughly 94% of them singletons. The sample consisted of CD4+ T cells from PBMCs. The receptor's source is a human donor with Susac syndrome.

The CDR3 spells CASSYQGENIQYF. CDR3 nucleotides: TGTGCCAGCAGTTATCAGGGGGAAAACATTCAGTACTTC. This sequence joins TRBV6-5 and TRBJ2-4; 7 bases match TRBD1. This CDR3 spans 13 amino acids. Germline loops: CDR1 MNHEY, CDR2 SVGAGI. Trimming took 3 bases from V and 5 from J; bases not matched to a gene: 1.